The present TCR beta chain was sequenced within a study of T-cell reconstitution after alpha-beta-depleted transplantation in children. From germline, CDR1 is DFQATT and CDR2 SNEGSKA (reference sequence). Losses at the gene ends were 3 bases for V and 9 bases for J; bases not matched to a gene: 2. CDR3 length: 14 amino acids. The TCRbeta library incorporated unique molecular identifiers. TCRdb passed the PCR reads through MiXCR, listing each CDR3 protein once. The sample carries roughly 170,000 distinct CDR3 sequences, approximately 6.6% recorded once. The sample consisted of PBMCs from the stem cell graft donor, taken from the stem cell graft. This chain links TRBV20-1 with TRBJ2-1; 16 bases line up with TRBD2. The receptor was derived from a human donor who donated a stem cell graft to a child with Wiskott-Aldrich syndrome. The CDR3 reads CSARGLAGGGEQFF. CDR3 nucleotides: TGCAGTGCTAGGGGACTAGCGGGAGGGGGTGAGCAGTTCTTC.